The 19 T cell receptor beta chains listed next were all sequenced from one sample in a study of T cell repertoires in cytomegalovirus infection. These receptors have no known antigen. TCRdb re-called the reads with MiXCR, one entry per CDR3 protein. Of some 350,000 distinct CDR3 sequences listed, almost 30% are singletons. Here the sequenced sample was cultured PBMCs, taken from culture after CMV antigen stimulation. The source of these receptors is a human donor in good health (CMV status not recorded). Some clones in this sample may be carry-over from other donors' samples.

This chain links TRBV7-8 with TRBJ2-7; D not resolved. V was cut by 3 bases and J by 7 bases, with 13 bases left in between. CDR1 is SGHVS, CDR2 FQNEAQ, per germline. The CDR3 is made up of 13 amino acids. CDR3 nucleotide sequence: TGTGCCAGCAGCTTGAGTGTTTCCGTGGAGCAGTACTTC. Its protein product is CASSLSVSVEQYF.

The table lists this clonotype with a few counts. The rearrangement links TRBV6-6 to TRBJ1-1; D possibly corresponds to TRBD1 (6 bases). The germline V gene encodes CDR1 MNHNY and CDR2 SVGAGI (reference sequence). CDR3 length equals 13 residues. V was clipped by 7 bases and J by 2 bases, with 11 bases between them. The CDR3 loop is CASKRTANTEAFF. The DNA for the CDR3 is TGTGCCAGCAAACGGACAGCCAACACTGAAGCTTTCTTT.

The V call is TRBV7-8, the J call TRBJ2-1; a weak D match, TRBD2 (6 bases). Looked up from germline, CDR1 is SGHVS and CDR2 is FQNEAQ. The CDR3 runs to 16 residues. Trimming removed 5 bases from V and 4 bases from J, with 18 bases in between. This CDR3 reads CASSPGRTGEYNEQFF. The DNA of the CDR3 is TGTGCCAGCAGCCCTGGGAGGACTGGAGAATACAATGAGCAGTTCTTC.

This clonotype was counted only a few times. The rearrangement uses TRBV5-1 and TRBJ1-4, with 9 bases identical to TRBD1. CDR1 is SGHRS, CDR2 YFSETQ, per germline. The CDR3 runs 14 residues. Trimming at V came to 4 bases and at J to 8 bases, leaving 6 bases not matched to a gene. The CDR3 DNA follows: TGCGCCAGCAGCCACCGGGACAGGGACGAAAAACTGTTTTTT. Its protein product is CASSHRDRDEKLFF.

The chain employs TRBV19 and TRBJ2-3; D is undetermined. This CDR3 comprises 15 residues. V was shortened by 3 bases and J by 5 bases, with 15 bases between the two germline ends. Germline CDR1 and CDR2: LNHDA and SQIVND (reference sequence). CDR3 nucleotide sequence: TGTGCCAGTAGTATGGGTAGCTGGAATCTAGATACGCAGTATTTT. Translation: CASSMGSWNLDTQYF.

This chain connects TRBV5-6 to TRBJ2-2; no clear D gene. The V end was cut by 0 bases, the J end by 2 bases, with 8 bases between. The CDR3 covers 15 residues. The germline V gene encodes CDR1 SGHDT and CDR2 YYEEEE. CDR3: CASSLVYTNTGELFF. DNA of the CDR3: TGTGCCAGCAGCTTGGTTTACACCAACACCGGGGAGCTGTTTTTT.

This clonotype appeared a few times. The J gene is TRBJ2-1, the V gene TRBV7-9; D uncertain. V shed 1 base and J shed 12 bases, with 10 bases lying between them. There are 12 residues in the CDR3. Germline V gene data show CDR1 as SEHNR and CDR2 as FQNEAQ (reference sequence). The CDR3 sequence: CASSLESAVQFF. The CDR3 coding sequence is TGTGCCAGCAGCTTAGAGTCGGCCGTGCAGTTCTTC. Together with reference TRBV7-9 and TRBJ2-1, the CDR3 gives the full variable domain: DTGVSQNPRHKITKRGQNVTFRCDPISEHNRLYWYRQTLGQGPEFLTYFQNEAQLEKSRLLSDRFSAERPKGSFSTLEIQRTEQGDSAMYLCASSLESAVQFFGPGTRLTVL.

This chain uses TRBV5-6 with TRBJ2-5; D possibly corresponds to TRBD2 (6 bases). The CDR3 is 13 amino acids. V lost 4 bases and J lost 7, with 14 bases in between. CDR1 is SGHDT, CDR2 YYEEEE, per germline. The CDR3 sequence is CASSTGSKGTQYF. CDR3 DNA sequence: TGTGCCAGCAGCACCGGGAGCAAAGGGACCCAGTACTTC.

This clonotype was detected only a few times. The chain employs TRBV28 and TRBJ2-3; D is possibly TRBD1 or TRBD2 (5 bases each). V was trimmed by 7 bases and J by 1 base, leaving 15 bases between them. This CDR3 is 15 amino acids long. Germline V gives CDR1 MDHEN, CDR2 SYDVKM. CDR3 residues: CASIFRDGGTDTQYF. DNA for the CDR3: TGTGCCAGCATTTTCCGGGACGGGGGCACAGATACGCAGTATTTT.

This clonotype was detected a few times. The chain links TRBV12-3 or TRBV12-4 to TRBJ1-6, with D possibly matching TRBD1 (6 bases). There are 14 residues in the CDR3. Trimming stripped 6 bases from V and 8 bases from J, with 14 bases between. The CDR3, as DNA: TGTGCCAGCAGCCCGAGGGGGAAGGATTCACCCCTCCACTTT. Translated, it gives CASSPRGKDSPLHF.

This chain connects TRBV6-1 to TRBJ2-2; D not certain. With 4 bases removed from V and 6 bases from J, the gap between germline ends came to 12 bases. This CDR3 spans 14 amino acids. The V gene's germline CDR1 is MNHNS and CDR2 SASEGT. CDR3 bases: TGTGCCAGCAGTGGATTCTCTAGGGCCGGGGAGCTGTTTTTT. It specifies CASSGFSRAGELFF.

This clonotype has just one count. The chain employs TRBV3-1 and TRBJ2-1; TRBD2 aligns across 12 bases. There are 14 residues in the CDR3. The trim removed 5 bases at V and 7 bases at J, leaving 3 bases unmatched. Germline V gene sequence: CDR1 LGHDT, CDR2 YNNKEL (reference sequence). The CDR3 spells CASSWTSGENEQFF. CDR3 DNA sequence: TGTGCCAGCAGCTGGACTAGCGGGGAAAATGAGCAGTTCTTC.

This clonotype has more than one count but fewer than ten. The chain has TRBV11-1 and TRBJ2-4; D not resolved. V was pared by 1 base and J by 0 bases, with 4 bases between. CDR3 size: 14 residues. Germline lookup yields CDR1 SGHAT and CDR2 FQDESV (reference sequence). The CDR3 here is CASSLEPAKNIQYF. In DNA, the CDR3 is TGTGCCAGCAGCTTAGAGCCAGCCAAAAACATTCAGTACTTC.

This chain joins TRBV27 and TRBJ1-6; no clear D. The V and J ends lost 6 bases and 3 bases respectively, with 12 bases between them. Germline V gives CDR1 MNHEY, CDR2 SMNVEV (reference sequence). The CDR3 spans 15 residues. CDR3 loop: CASSPPRSYNSPLHF. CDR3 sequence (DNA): TGTGCCAGCAGCCCCCCGAGAAGCTATAATTCACCCCTCCACTTT.

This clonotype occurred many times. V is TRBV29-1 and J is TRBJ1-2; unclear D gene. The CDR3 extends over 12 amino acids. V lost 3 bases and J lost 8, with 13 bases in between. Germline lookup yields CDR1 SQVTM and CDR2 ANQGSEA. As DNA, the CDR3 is TGCAGCGTTGAGGGTTCTGGCTGGGGCTACACCTTC. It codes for CSVEGSGWGYTF.

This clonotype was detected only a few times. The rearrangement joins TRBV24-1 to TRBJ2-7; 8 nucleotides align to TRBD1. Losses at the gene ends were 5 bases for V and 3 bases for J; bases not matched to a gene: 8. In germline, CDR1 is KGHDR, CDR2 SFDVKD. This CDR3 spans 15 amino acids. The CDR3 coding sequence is TGTGCCACCAGTGCCCGTGGACAGGGTGGCTACGAGCAGTACTTC. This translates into CATSARGQGGYEQYF.

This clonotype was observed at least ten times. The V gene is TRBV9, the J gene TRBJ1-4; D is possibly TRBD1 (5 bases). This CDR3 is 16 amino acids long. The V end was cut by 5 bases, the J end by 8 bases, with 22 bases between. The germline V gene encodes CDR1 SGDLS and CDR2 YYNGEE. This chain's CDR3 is CASSPKGGASGEKLFF. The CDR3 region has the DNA TGTGCCAGCAGTCCCAAAGGAGGGGCATCAGGGGAAAAACTGTTTTTT.

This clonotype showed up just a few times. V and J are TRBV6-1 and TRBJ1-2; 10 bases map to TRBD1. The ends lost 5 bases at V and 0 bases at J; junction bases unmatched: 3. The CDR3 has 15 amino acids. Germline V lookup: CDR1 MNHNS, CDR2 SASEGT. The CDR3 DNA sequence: TGTGCCAGCAGTCGGACAGGGGGTTCTAACTATGGCTACACCTTC. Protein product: CASSRTGGSNYGYTF.

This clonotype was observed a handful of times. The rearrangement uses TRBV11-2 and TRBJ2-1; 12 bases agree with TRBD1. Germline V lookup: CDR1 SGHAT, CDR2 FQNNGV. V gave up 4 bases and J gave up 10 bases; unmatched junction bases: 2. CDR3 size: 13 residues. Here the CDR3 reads CASSSGTGGEQFF. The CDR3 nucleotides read TGTGCCAGCAGCTCCGGGACAGGGGGCGAGCAGTTCTTC.